This TCR beta chain was retrieved from a study of T-cell memory formation after mild COVID-19 (dated by TCRdb to 2020 to 2023). Study-level background: Most TCR sequence clusters were specific to one of the two donors. In two donors, T-cell clones that expanded and contracted after mild COVID-19 were followed by sequencing TCRalpha and TCRbeta repertoires longitudinally. The cohort comprised two young, previously healthy adult volunteers, one female and one male. Here is what the overall study found, with its caveats: Some responding clones were detected in pre-infection memory, which suggested that pre-existing cross-reactive memory T cells had joined the SARS-CoV-2 response. Whether the second-wave clones peaking on day 37 were SARS-CoV-2 specific was not confirmed. Clones contracting from day 15 to 85 had balanced CD4/CD8 phenotypes, while a second wave expanding from day 15 to 37 was biased towards CD4+. Contracting CD4+ clones were found mainly in CM and EM memory subsets, while CD8+ clones were enriched in EMRA. Only two mild cases were covered in the study, and larger cohorts including severe cases with pre-infection samples were considered necessary.

Sequenced on an Illumina NovaSeq 6000. Using 5'RACE with constant-segment primers, TCRalpha and TCRbeta cDNA libraries were constructed, with sample barcodes and unique molecular identifiers added in the process. RNA was extracted from every sample with Trizol reagent. The libraries were amplified in two PCR steps, and the second step added a second sample barcode and Illumina TruSeq adapters. Sequencing of the libraries was done on an Illumina NovaSeq, producing 2 x 150 bp paired-end reads. The paper's data handling went like this. With migec v1.2.7, reads were demultiplexed and then collapsed into UMI-guided consensus sequences. Using mixcr v2.1.11, UMI consensuses were aligned to TRA and TRB V and J templates and then assembled into clonotypes. Clonotypes were classified as expanded or contracted when called significant by both edgeR and NoisET, with noise models trained on biological replicates. For edgeR calls, a false discovery rate-adjusted p below 0.01 and a log2 fold-change threshold of 1 were applied. As an exploratory analysis of dynamics, PCA with hierarchical clustering was applied to max-normalized trajectories of the 1000 most abundant clonotypes. Separately sequenced CD4+ and CD8+ repertoires were used to assign a CD4 or CD8 phenotype to each responding clone. TCRdb took the public reads, trimmed them with fastp at Q25, ran MiXCR for clone calling and kept in-frame beta chains. Each entry merges the rows of one CDR3 protein and shows their most common DNA and genes. The V and J calls shown here were made by TCRdb, not taken from the authors' results. A total of more than 250,000 distinct CDR3 sequences appear in this sample, roughly a sixth of them only once. Approximately 20% of the sample is in the top ten clones.

This clonotype was seen a few times. This receptor's antigen is unknown. Base qualities are not recorded, but no much larger clone differs from it by a single base. PBMCs were isolated by Ficoll-Paque density gradient centrifugation. The receptor was derived from a man younger than 35 who had mild COVID-19 (a few samples of this study predate the infection). The sample titles of this study are shuffled in the database, so cell type and time point are left out; the donor was told from shared clones. Sequenced material: PBMCs or a T cell subset sorted from them (not recorded which).

The CDR3 here reads CSARDNSGREAFF. The sequenced DNA is TGCAGTGCTAGAGATAATTCAGGACGTGAAGCTTTCTTT. The chain joins TRBV20-1 to TRBJ1-1, with the D gene not confidently named. Its CDR3 holds 13 amino acids, cysteine through phenylalanine. The entry retains the CDR3 DNA only, 39 bases that are in frame from base 1. The junction carries 12 bases between V and J, which are trimmed by 0 bases and 7 bases respectively. The CDR1 and CDR2 encoded by the germline V gene (reference sequence) are DFQATT and SNEGSKA.